The text below deals with one T cell receptor beta chain. As it was prepared, the TCRbeta library received unique molecular identifiers. TCRdb reprocessed the PCR reads with MiXCR, giving one entry per CDR3 protein. The data show almost 400,000 distinct CDR3 sequences, about 20% seen once. This sample stems from a study of T-cell reconstitution after alpha-beta-depleted transplantation in children. CDR3 length equals 16 residues. The V end was cut by 3 bases, the J end by 1 base, with 13 bases between. The sample consisted of PBMCs from the stem cell graft donor, taken from the stem cell graft. This TCR derives from a human donor who donated a stem cell graft to a child with acute myeloid leukemia. V usage is TRBV12-3 or TRBV12-4 and J usage is TRBJ2-4, with D unresolved. The CDR3 DNA follows: TGTGCCAGCAGTTTGGGTGTACTCTCGGCCAAAAACATTCAGTACTTC. It specifies CASSLGVLSAKNIQYF.